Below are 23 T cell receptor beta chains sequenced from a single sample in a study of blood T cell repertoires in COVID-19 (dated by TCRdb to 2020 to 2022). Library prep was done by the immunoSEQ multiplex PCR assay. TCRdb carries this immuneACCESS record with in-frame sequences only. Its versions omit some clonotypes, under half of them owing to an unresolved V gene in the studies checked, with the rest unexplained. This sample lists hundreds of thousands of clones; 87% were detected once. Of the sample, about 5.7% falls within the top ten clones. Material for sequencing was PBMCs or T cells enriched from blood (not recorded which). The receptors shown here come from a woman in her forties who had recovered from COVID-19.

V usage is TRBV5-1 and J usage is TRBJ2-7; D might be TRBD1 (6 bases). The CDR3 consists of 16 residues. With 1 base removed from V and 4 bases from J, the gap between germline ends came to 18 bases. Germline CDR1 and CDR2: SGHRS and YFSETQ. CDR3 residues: CASSLFTNRASYEQYF. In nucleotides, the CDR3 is TGCGCCAGCAGCTTGTTTACCAACAGGGCCTCTTACGAGCAGTACTTC.

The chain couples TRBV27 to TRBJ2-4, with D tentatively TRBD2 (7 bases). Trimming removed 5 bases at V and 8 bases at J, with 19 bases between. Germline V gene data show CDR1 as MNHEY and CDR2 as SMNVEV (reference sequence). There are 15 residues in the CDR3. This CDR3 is CASSTQAGARHIQYF. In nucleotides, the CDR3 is TGTGCCAGCAGTACCCAGGCGGGGGCGCGACACATTCAGTACTTC.

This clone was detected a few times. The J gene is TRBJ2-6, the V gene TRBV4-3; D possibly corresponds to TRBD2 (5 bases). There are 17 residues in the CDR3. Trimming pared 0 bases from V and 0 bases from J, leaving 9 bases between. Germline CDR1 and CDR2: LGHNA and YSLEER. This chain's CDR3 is CASSQDFSDSGANVLTF. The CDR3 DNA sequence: TGCGCCAGCAGCCAAGACTTTAGCGACTCTGGGGCCAACGTCCTGACTTTC.

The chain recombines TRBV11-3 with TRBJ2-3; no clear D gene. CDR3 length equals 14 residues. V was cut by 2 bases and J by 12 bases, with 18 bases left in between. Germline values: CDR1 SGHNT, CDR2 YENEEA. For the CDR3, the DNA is TGTGCCAGCAGCTTATCGCATCTTGGCCACCCACAGTATTTT. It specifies CASSLSHLGHPQYF. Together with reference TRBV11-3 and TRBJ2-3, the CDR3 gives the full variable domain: EAGVVQSPRYKIIEKKQPVAFWCNPISGHNTLYWYLQNLGQGPELLIRYENEEAVDDSQLPKDRFSAERLKGVDSTLKIQPAELGDSAVYLCASSLSHLGHPQYFGPGTRLTVL.

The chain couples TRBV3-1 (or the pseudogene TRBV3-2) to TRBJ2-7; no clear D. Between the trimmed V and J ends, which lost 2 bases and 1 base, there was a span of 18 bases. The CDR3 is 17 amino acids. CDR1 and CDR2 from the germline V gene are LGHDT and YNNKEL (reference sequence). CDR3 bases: TGTGCCAGCAGCCAAAGGAGCCAACGGAGCGCATCCTACGAGCAGTACTTC. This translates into CASSQRSQRSASYEQYF.

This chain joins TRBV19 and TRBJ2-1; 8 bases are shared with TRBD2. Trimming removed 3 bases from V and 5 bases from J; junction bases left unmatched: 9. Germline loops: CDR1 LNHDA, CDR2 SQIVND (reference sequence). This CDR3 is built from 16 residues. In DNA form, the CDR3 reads TGTGCCAGTAGTATTCGCGGGACTAGGGCAAACAATGAGCAGTTCTTC. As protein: CASSIRGTRANNEQFF.

The CDR3 region has the DNA TGTGCCAGCAGTTCATGGACAGGACAAGAGACCCAGTACTTC. Protein sequence: CASSSWTGQETQYF. The chain combines TRBV6-5 with TRBJ2-5, with 7 bases aligning to TRBD1. The CDR3 loop spans 14 amino acids. CDR1 and CDR2 from the germline V gene are MNHEY and SVGAGI. After removal of 4 bases from V and 2 bases from J, the junction contained 4 bases not matched to a gene.

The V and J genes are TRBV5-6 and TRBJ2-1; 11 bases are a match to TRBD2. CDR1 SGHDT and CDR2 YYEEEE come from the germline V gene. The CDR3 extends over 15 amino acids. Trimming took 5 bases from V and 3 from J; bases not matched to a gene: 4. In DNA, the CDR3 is TGTGCCAGCAGGAACCTAGCGGGAGGCTACAATGAGCAGTTCTTC. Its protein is CASRNLAGGYNEQFF. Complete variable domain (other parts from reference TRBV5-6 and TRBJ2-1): DAGVTQSPTHLIKTRGQQVTLRCSPKSGHDTVSWYQQALGQGPQFIFQYYEEEERQRGNFPDRFSGHQFPNYSSELNVNALLLGDSALYLCASRNLAGGYNEQFFGPGTRLTVL.

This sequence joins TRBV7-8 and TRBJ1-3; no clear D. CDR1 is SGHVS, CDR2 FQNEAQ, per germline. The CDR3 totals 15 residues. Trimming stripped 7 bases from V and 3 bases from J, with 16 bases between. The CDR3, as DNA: TGTGCCAGCACCCTAACTAACACTGTTGGAAACACCATATATTTT. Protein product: CASTLTNTVGNTIYF. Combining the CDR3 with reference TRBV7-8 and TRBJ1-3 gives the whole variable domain GAGVSQSPRYKVAKRGQDVALRCDPISGHVSLFWYQQALGQGPEFLTYFQNEAQLDKSGLPSDRFFAERPEGSVSTLKIQRTQQEDSAVYLCASTLTNTVGNTIYFGEGSWLTVV.

Written as DNA, the CDR3 is TGTGCCAGCAGTCCCGGACACTTAAATTCACCCCTCCACTTT. Protein product: CASSPGHLNSPLHF. The chain has TRBV28 and TRBJ1-6; TRBD1 might be the D (5 bases). Germline CDR1 MDHEN, CDR2 SYDVKM. This CDR3 contains 14 residues. Trimming left V 5 bases short and J 7 bases short, with 12 bases between. The entire variable domain, with the rest obtained from reference TRBV28 and TRBJ1-6, is as follows: DVKVTQSSRYLVKRTGEKVFLECVQDMDHENMFWYRQDPGLGLRLIYFSYDVKMKEKGDIPEGYSVSREKKERFSLILESASTNQTSMYLCASSPGHLNSPLHFGNGTRLTVT.

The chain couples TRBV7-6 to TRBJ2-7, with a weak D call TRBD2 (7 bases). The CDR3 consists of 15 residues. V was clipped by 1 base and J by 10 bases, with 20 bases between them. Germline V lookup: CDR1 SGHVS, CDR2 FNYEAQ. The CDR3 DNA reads TGTGCCAGCAGCTTAGTCGGATTCGGGGGGCCCGACCAGTACTTC. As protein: CASSLVGFGGPDQYF. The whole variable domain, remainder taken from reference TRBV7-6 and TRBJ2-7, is GAGVSQSPRYKVTKRGQDVALRCDPISGHVSLYWYRQALGQGPEFLTYFNYEAQQDKSGLPNDRFSAERPEGSISTLTIQRTEQRDSAMYRCASSLVGFGGPDQYFGPGTRLTVT.

CDR3 in DNA: TGCGCCAGCAGCCAAGGCGTGGACATCTTGGAGACCCAGTACTTC. Its protein is CASSQGVDILETQYF. This chain connects TRBV4-1 to TRBJ2-5; weak D call: TRBD1 (5 bases). Trimming left V 1 base short and J 5 bases short, with 14 bases between. This CDR3 is 15 amino acids long. Looked up from germline, CDR1 is MGHRA and CDR2 is YSYEKL.

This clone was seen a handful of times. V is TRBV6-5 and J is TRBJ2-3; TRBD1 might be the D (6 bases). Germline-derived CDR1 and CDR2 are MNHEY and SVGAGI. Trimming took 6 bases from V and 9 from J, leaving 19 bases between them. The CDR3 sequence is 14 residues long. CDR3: CASRTRQAEGTQYF. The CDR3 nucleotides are TGTGCCAGCAGGACACGACAGGCCGAGGGGACGCAGTATTTT.

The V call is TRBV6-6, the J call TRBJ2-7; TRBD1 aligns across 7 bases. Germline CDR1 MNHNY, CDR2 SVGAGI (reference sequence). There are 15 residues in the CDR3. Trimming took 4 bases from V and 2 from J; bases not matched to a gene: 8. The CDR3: CASSSLTGRAYEQYF. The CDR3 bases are TGTGCCAGCAGTTCCCTGACAGGGCGGGCCTACGAGCAGTACTTC.

CDR3 DNA sequence: TGTGCCAGCAGCCCCTTTGGGGCCTGGACCTACGAGCAGTACTTC. Protein product: CASSPFGAWTYEQYF. V is TRBV7-4 and J is TRBJ2-7; D is perhaps TRBD1 (5 bases). The ends were cut back, 5 bases at V and 2 bases at J, with 16 bases in the middle. CDR3 size: 15 residues. Germline CDR1 and CDR2: SGHVT and SQSDAQ. Variable domain in full (rest from reference TRBV7-4 and TRBJ2-7): GAGVSQSPRYKVAKRGRDVALRCDSISGHVTLYWYRQTLGQGSEVLTYSQSDAQRDKSGRPSGRFSAERPERSVSTLKIQRTEQGDSAVYLCASSPFGAWTYEQYFGPGTRLTVT.

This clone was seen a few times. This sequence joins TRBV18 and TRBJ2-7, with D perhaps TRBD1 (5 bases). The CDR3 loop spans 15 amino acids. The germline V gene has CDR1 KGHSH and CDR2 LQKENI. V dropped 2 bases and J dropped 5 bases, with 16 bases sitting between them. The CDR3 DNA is TGTGCCAGCTCACCAGTAGGGGCTAGTAGCCACGAGCAGTACTTC. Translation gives CASSPVGASSHEQYF.

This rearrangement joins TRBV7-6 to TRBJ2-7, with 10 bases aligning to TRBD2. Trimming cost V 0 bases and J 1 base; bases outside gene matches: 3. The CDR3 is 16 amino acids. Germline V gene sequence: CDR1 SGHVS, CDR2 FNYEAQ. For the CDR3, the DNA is TGTGCCAGCAGCTTAGCGGTAGCGGGAGGTTCCTACGAGCAGTACTTC. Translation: CASSLAVAGGSYEQYF.

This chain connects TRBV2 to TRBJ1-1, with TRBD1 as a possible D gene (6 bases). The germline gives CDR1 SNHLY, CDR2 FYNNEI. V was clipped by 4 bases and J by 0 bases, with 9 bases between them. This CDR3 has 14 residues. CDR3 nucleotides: TGTGCCAGCAGTGCCAGACAGGTGAACACTGAAGCTTTCTTT. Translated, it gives CASSARQVNTEAFF.

CDR3: CASSFDSRAEAFF. In DNA form, the CDR3 reads TGCGCCAGCAGCTTTGACAGTAGGGCTGAAGCTTTCTTT. The chain links TRBV5-1 to TRBJ1-1, with a weak D call TRBD1 (5 bases). Germline V gene lookup returns CDR1 SGHRS and CDR2 YFSETQ. V lost 2 bases and J 6 bases, leaving 11 bases between the germline ends. The CDR3 runs to 13 residues.

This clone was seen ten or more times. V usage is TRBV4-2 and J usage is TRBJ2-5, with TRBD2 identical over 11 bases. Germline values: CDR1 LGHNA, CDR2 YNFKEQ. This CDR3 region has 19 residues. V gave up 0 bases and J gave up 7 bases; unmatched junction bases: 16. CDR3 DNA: TGTGCCAGCAGCCAAGATCTGCTAGCGGGAGGCCGACACGGGGTGACCCAGTACTTC. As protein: CASSQDLLAGGRHGVTQYF.

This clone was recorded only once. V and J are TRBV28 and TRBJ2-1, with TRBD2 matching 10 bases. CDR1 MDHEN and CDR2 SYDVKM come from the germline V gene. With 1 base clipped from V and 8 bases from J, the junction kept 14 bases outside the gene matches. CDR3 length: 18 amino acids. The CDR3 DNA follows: TGTGCCAGCAGTTTATCCCCGGCTAGCGGGAGCCCCTGGGATGAGCAGTTCTTC. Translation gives CASSLSPASGSPWDEQFF.

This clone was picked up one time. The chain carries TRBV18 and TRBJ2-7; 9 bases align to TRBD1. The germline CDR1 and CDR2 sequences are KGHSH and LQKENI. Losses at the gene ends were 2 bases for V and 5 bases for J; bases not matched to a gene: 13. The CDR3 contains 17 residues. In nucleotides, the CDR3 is TGTGCCAGCTCACCAGGGGCCGGGACAGGGTCTAACAACGAGCAGTACTTC. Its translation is CASSPGAGTGSNNEQYF.

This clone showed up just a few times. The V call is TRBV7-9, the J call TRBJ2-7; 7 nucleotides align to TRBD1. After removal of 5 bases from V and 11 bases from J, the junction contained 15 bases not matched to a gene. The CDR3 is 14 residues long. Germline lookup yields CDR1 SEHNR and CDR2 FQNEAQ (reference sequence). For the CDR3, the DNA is TGTGCCAGCAGCCCTAAGCTAGACGACAGGGCAAAGTACTTC. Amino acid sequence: CASSPKLDDRAKYF.